This T cell receptor beta chain came from a study of shared clonotypes between healthy human individuals. Overall study: Used for every donor were three CD4 naive, three CD4 memory, two CD8 naive and one CD8 memory plate.

Findings and caveats of the study: The study sampled only blood, and tissue repertoires likely differ.

In regard to this clone: The antigen remains unidentified.

The CDR3 extends over 15 amino acids. Germline CDR1 SNHLY, CDR2 FYNNEI. V lost 6 bases and J lost 7; bases outside the gene matches: 10. Libraries were prepared by immunoSEQ multiplex PCR; TCRdb keeps only in-frame clonotypes and omits some of them. The table records around 120,000 clones, less than 80% of them present only once. CD8 memory merged CD45RO+ with CCR7-negative CD45RA+ TemRA cells. This sequence originates from a woman aged 25-40 years in good health. The material sequenced was memory CD8+ T cells sorted from blood. Sample subset: CD45RO+ cells pooled with CCR7-negative TemRA cells. V and J are TRBV2 and TRBJ2-7, with 12 positions matching TRBD2. The CDR3 protein is CASRRLAGVAEEQYF. The CDR3 region has the DNA TGTGCCAGCAGGCGACTAGCGGGAGTAGCTGAGGAGCAGTACTTC. Full variable domain (outside the CDR3, taken from reference TRBV2 and TRBJ2-7): EPEVTQTPSHQVTQMGQEVILRCVPISNHLYFYWYRQILGQKVEFLVSFYNNEISEKSEIFDDQFSVERPDGSNFTLKIRSTKLEDSAMYFCASRRLAGVAEEQYFGPGTRLTVT.